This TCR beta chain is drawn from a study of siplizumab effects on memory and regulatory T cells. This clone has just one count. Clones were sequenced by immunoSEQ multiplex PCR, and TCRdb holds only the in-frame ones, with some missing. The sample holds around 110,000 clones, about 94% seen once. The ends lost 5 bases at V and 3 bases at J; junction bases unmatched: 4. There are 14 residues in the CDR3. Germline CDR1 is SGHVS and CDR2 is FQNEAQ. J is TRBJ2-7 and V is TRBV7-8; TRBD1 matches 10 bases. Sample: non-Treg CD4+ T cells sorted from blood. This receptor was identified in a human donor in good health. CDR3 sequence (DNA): TGTGCCAGCAGCACCAGGACAGGGGGCTACGAGCAGTACTTC. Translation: CASSTRTGGYEQYF.